This TCR beta chain was sequenced during a study of graft-versus-host responses after intestinal transplantation. Study-level background: Multivisceral, liver-intestinal, or isolated intestinal transplants were performed in recipients.

Assay used: immunoSEQ multiplex PCR; TCRdb lists only in-frame clones, some missing. Here the sample spans 4,000 to 5,000 clones, 80% to 85% being singletons. Grafts had their tissue processed, releasing intraepithelial and lamina propria lymphocytes. The germline CDR1 and CDR2 sequences are WSHSY and SAAADI. The CDR3 contains 10 residues. Between the trimmed V and J ends, which lost 4 bases and 7 bases, there was a span of 1 base. Sequences were derived from ileum tissue, sampled about 130 days after intestinal transplantation. This clonotype originated in a human patient who received an intestinal transplant, so some T cells may come from the graft donor. V is TRBV10-2 and J is TRBJ2-2; the D is unclear. The CDR3 protein is CASSGGELFF. In DNA form, the CDR3 reads TGCGCCAGCAGTGGCGGGGAGCTGTTTTTT.